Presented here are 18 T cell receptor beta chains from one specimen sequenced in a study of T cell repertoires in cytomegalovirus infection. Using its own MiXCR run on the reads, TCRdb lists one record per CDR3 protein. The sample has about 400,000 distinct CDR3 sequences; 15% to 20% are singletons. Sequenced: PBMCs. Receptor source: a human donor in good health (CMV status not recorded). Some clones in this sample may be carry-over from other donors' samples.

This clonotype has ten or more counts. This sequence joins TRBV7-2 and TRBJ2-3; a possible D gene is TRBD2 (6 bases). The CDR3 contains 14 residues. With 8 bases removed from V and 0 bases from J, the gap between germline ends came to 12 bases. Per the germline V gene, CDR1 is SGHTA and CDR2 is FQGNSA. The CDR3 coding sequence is TGTGCCAGCGAGGCGGGACTGAGCACAGATACGCAGTATTTT. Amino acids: CASEAGLSTDTQYF.

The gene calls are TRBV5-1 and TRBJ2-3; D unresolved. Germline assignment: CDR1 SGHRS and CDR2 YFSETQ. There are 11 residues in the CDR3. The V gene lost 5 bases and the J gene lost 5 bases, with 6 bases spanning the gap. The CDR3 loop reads CASRVLDTQYF. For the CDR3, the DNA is TGCGCCAGCAGGGTTTTAGATACGCAGTATTTT.

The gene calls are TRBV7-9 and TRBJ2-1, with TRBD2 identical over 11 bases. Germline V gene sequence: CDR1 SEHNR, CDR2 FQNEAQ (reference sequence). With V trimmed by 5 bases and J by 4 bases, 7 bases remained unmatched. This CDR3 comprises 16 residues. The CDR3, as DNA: TGTGCCAGCAGCGGACGGACTAGCGGGCGTTACAATGAGCAGTTCTTC. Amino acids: CASSGRTSGRYNEQFF.

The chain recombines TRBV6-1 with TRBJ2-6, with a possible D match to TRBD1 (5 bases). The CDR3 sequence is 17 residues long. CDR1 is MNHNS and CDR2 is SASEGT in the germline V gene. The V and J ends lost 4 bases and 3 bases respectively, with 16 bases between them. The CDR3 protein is CASSVRLRQGGANVLTF. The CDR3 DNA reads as TGTGCCAGCAGTGTCCGTTTGAGGCAGGGTGGGGCCAACGTCCTGACTTTC.

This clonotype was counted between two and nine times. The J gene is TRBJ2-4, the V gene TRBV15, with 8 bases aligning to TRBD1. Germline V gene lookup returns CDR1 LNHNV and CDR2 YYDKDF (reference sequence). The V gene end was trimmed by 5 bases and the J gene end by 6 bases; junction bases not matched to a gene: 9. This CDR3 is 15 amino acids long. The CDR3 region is CATSYRTGRGNIQYF. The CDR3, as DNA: TGTGCCACCAGCTACCGGACAGGGCGAGGAAACATTCAGTACTTC.

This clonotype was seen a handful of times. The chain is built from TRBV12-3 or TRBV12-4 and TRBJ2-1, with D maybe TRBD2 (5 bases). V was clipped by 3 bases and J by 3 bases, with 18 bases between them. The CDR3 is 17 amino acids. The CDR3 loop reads CASSFGSGSRLYNEQFF. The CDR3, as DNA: TGTGCCAGCAGTTTTGGGTCGGGGTCACGCCTCTACAATGAGCAGTTCTTC.

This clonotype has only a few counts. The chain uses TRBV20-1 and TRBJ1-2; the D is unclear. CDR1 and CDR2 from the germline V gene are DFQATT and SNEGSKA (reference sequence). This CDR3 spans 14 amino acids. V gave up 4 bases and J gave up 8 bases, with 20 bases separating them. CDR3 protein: CSATPGGPGYGYTF. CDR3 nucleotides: TGCAGTGCTACCCCAGGTGGTCCGGGATACGGCTACACCTTC.

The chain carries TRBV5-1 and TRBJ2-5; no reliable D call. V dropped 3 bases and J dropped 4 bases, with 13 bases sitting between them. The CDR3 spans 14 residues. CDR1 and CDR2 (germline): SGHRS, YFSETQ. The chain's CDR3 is CASSYDTPGETQYF. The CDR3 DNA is TGCGCCAGCAGCTACGACACTCCGGGAGAGACCCAGTACTTC.

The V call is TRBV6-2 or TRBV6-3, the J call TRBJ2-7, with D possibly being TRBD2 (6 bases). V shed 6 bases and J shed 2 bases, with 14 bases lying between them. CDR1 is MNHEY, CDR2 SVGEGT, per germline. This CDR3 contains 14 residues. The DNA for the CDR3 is TGTGCCAGCAGCCTGACGGGGGAGACCTACGAGCAGTACTTC. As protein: CASSLTGETYEQYF.

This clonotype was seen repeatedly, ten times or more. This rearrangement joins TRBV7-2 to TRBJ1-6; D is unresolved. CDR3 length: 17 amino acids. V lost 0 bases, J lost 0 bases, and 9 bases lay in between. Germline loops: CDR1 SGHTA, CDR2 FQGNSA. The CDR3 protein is CASSLAPLSSYNSPLHF. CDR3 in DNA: TGTGCCAGCAGCTTAGCCCCTCTTAGCTCCTATAATTCACCCCTCCACTTT.

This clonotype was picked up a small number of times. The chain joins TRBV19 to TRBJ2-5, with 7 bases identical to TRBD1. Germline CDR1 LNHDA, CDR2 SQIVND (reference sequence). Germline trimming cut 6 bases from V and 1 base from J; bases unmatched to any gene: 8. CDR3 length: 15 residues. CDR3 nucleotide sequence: TGTGCCAGTAGACGAAACAGGGGAAGCCAAGAGACCCAGTACTTC. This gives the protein CASRRNRGSQETQYF.

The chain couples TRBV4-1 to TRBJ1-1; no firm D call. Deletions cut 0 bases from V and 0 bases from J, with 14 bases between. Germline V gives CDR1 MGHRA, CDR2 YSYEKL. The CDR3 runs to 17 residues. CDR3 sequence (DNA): TGCGCCAGCAGCCAAGAATTGGGTAGGACGGTGAACACTGAAGCTTTCTTT. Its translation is CASSQELGRTVNTEAFF.

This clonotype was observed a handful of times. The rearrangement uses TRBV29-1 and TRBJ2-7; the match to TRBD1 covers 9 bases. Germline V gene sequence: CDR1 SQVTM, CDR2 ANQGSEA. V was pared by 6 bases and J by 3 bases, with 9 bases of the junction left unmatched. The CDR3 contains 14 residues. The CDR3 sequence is CSVAPGQGRYEQYF. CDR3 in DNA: TGCAGCGTGGCGCCGGGACAGGGCCGCTACGAGCAGTACTTC.

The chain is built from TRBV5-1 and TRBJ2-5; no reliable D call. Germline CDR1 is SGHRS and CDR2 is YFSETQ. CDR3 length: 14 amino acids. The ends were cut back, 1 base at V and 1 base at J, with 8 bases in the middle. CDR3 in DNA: TGCGCCAGCAGCTTGTCTCCTATCCAAGAGACCCAGTACTTC. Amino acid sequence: CASSLSPIQETQYF.

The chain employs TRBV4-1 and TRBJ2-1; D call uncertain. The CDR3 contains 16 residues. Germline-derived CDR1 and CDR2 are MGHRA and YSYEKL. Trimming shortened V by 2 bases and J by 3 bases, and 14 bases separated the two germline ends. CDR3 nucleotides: TGCGCCAGCAGCCAATTATGGAATTCTGGCTACAATGAGCAGTTCTTC. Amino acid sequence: CASSQLWNSGYNEQFF.

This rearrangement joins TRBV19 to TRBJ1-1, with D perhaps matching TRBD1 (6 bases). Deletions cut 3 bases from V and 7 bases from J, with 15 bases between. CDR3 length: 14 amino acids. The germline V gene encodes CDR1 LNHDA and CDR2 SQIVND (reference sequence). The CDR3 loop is CASSILQDRGEAFF. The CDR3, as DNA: TGTGCCAGTAGTATTTTACAGGACAGAGGTGAAGCTTTCTTT.

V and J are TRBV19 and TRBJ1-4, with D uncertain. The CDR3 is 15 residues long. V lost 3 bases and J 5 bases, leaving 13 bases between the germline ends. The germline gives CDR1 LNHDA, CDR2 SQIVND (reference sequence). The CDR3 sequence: CASSIGKSLNEKLFF. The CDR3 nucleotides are TGTGCCAGTAGTATTGGAAAGAGTCTGAATGAAAAACTGTTTTTT.

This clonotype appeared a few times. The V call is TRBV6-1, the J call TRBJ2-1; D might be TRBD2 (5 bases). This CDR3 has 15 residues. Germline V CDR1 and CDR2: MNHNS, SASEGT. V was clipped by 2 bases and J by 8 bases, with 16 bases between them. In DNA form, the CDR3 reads TGTGCCAGCAGTGAATCGGCACGCCCGGGGTATGAGCAGTTCTTC. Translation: CASSESARPGYEQFF.